This entry is about one T cell receptor (beta chain). This clonotype was recorded at least ten times. Its antigen is unknown. Base qualities are missing; no much larger clone stands one base away. The record originates from a study of T cells in Graves' hyperthyroidism and ophthalmopathy (dated by TCRdb to the late 2010s). Concerning the study at large: To identify distinguishing TCR V-J signatures, a discovery cohort of 90 to 100 patients was used, comprising under 45 with Graves' ophthalmopathy and around 57 with stable Graves' hyperthyroidism. Whether ophthalmopathy could be predicted prospectively was tested in an independent validation cohort made up of about 20 hyperthyroidism patients plus 17 patients who later progressed to ophthalmopathy. The 100 discovery patients were randomly split 7:3 into training and test sets. In addition, the study compared T-cell repertoires in thyroid tissue and in blood from six Graves' hyperthyroidism patients. After sampling, hyperthyroidism patients received methimazole starting at 30 mg daily, and ophthalmopathy patients received high-dose intravenous methylprednisolone. TCR Vbeta CDR3 sequencing of fewer than 150 peripheral blood samples (around 45 ophthalmopathy, under 80 hyperthyroidism and roughly 17 progressor patients) is reported in the paper.

General findings and caveats noted by the study authors: Ophthalmopathy was separated from stable hyperthyroidism by a 13 V-J signature model, with approximately 86% sensitivity and roughly 84% specificity obtained in cross-validation and 80%/75% obtained in testing. Blood samples also contained most of the expanded thyroid clonotypes (frequency above 0.001), which suggests that blood repertoires may reflect thyroid immune responses. No statistical method was used to fix the sample size in advance, and group allocation was not hidden from the investigators. In validation, the model predicted progression to ophthalmopathy with approximately 71% sensitivity and approximately 78% specificity, a median of about 6.7 months before onset.

Including cysteine and phenylalanine, the CDR3 has 14 amino acids. Just the 42-base CDR3 DNA is kept, in frame starting at base 1. Trimming takes 4 bases off V and 4 bases off J; junction bases not matched to a gene: 2. CDR1 is given as LNHDA and CDR2 as SQIVND, both from the germline V gene (reference sequence). A patient counted as having stable Graves' hyperthyroidism if no progression to ophthalmopathy occurred over 18 months of follow-up. The hyperthyroidism patients were between 18 and 65 years old and newly diagnosed, with a disease duration of less than 2 months. Exclusion was applied to patients with uncontrolled infections, other autoimmune diseases, pregnancy or lactation. Diagnoses relied on clinical symptoms, serum thyroxine and TRAb, thyroid ultrasound and orbital computed tomography. Total RNA was extracted with Trizol reagent, and quality was checked on an Agilent 2100 Bioanalyzer.

The TCR beta CDR3 regions were amplified from RNA transcripts. For the first round of RT-PCR on the TCR CDR3, the HTBI primer set was used together with the Qiagen OneStep RT-PCR kit. A second multiplex PCR round built the libraries, followed by size selection and purification. Libraries were sequenced paired-end with 100 bp reads on an Illumina HiSeq2000. Regarding the original processing steps: SOAPnuke was used to process the raw data, with reads discarded if the reads contained adapters or uncalled bases, had a mean Phred below 15, or lacked an exact constant-primer or identifier match. COPE v1.2.5 was used to merge high-quality paired reads, and clonotypes were defined as unique nucleotide sequences. MiTCR v1.1 was used to align the clonotypes against IMGT TRBV, TRBD and TRBJ reference segments. The analysis included only V-J combinations with a frequency above 0.0001, which together covered over 98% of the repertoires. A TCS score was defined as the ratio between F50 (clonal expansion) and ExV (chaos), using BLOSUM62-based TCRdist between CDR3 peptides within each V-J. Welch's t-statistics and random forest reduced around 520 V-J features to around 14, which were used in a naive Bayes classifier (R e1071). Thyroid-blood repertoire similarity was quantified with the Morisita-Horn index. TCRdb applied fastp at Q25 and MiXCR to the public reads, then kept only in-frame beta chains. CDR3 protein duplicates are merged, each entry listing the most common genes and DNA. Here the V and J calls rest on TCRdb's processing, not on the authors' analysis. The sample table holds 500,000 to 600,000 distinct CDR3 sequences, of which roughly 46% were seen once. The ten largest clones represent about 7.8% of the sample.

The chain was built from TRBV19 and TRBJ1-5, with 9 central nucleotides matching TRBD1. This sequence was found in a woman aged 18-29 years with Graves' hyperthyroidism. Sequencing used peripheral blood or thyroid tissue (not recorded which). The CDR3 reads as follows: CASSKTGGNQPQHF. The DNA reads TGTGCCAGTAGTAAGACAGGGGGTAATCAGCCCCAGCATTTT.